The 12 T cell receptor beta chains given below trace back to one sample, sequenced in a study of T cell responses to AZD1222 COVID-19 vaccine. Measured with immunoSEQ multiplex PCR; TCRdb has only the in-frame clones, and not every one. Of 100,000 to 150,000 clones in the sample, around 86% were seen once. The sample was peripheral blood, taken on day 0 of AZD1222 vaccination. The origin of the receptors is an adult in good health.

The rearrangement joins TRBV11-1 to TRBJ2-1; 7 bases fit TRBD2. V gave up 0 bases and J gave up 12 bases; unmatched junction bases: 5. This CDR3 contains 13 residues. Germline lookup yields CDR1 SGHAT and CDR2 FQDESV (reference sequence). Here the CDR3 DNA reads TGTGCCAGCAGCTTAGCCCAGCGGGGTTGGCAGTTCTTC. Encoded protein: CASSLAQRGWQFF.

V and J are TRBV6-5 and TRBJ2-1; TRBD2 is a possible D gene (7 bases). Trimming left V 0 bases short and J 8 bases short, with 17 bases between. The CDR3 is 16 amino acids. Germline V gene sequence: CDR1 MNHEY, CDR2 SVGAGI. The CDR3: CASSYSRGGRLDEQFF. The DNA of the CDR3 is TGTGCCAGCAGTTACTCTAGGGGGGGCCGCCTCGATGAGCAGTTCTTC.

The chain carries TRBV18 and TRBJ1-4; D is undetermined. CDR1 is KGHSH, CDR2 LQKENI, per germline. Trimming shortened V by 3 bases and J by 0 bases, and 17 bases separated the two germline ends. This CDR3 has 18 amino acids. This CDR3 is CASSPSRELPTTNEKLFF. CDR3 bases: TGTGCCAGCTCACCCAGCCGGGAACTCCCGACAACTAATGAAAAACTGTTTTTT. Drawing the rest from reference TRBV18 and TRBJ1-4, the complete variable domain is NAGVMQNPRHLVRRRGQEARLRCSPMKGHSHVYWYRQLPEEGLKFMVYLQKENIIDESGMPKERFSAEFPKEGPSILRIQQVVRGDSAAYFCASSPSRELPTTNEKLFFGSGTQLSVL.

This chain connects TRBV19 to TRBJ1-4; no firm D call. CDR1 is LNHDA, CDR2 SQIVND, per germline (reference sequence). The CDR3 totals 14 residues. Deletions cut 6 bases from V and 2 bases from J, with 10 bases between. The CDR3 DNA is TGTGCCAGTAGACCAACAAACACTAATGAAAAACTGTTTTTT. Its translation is CASRPTNTNEKLFF.

This clone turned up a few times. J is TRBJ1-3 and V is TRBV6-5; D is uncertain. Germline CDR1 MNHEY, CDR2 SVGAGI. Trimming left V 5 bases short and J 4 bases short, with 15 bases between. This CDR3 comprises 15 residues. As DNA, the CDR3 is TGTGCCAGCAGTCTAAACCTCGATAGAGGAAACACCATATATTTT. Translated: CASSLNLDRGNTIYF.

The gene calls are TRBV6-5 and TRBJ1-3; D not resolved. CDR3 length: 14 residues. Trimming removed 7 bases from V and 0 bases from J, with 10 bases in between. CDR1 is MNHEY and CDR2 is SVGAGI in the germline V gene. The CDR3 coding sequence is TGTGCCAGCAAGTATGGGGTCTCTGGAAACACCATATATTTT. Its protein product is CASKYGVSGNTIYF.

The J gene is TRBJ2-7, the V gene TRBV18; TRBD2 matches 9 bases. Per the germline V gene, CDR1 is KGHSH and CDR2 is LQKENI. After removal of 3 bases from V and 5 bases from J, the junction contained 8 bases not matched to a gene. The CDR3 runs 15 residues. The CDR3 sequence: CASSPRTSDSHEQYF. Written as DNA, the CDR3 is TGTGCCAGCTCACCCCGGACTAGCGATAGCCACGAGCAGTACTTC.

This chain connects TRBV28 to TRBJ1-1; D gene unclear. CDR3 length: 13 residues. Germline loops: CDR1 MDHEN, CDR2 SYDVKM. Trimming stripped 8 bases from V and 8 bases from J, with 18 bases between. CDR3 in DNA: TGTGCCAGCCGAACCGGGCGTGAAAGGGAAGCTTTCTTT. Translating gives CASRTGREREAFF.

This chain links TRBV3-1 (or the pseudogene TRBV3-2) with TRBJ1-6; D uncertain. The CDR3 is 14 residues long. Germline-derived CDR1 and CDR2 are LGHDT and YNNKEL (reference sequence). The ends were cut back, 1 base at V and 10 bases at J, with 11 bases in the middle. The CDR3 DNA sequence: TGTGCCAGCAGCCAAGGACGGCAAGCCTCACCCCTCCACTTT. It yields the protein CASSQGRQASPLHF.

This clone was detected once. The V and J genes are TRBV20-1 and TRBJ1-4, with D maybe TRBD1 (5 bases). The V gene's germline CDR1 is DFQATT and CDR2 SNEGSKA (reference sequence). The CDR3 loop spans 11 amino acids. V gave up 4 bases and J gave up 8 bases, with 8 bases separating them. In DNA form, the CDR3 reads TGCAGTGCTACGGGGACGGAAAAACTGTTTTTT. Amino acid sequence: CSATGTEKLFF.

The chain links TRBV5-1 to TRBJ2-7; D gene unclear. V lost 1 base, J lost 5 bases, and 13 bases lay in between. The CDR3 consists of 14 residues. The V gene's germline CDR1 is SGHRS and CDR2 YFSETQ. The CDR3 sequence is CASSLRRSEDEQYF. DNA of the CDR3: TGCGCCAGCAGCTTGCGAAGGTCTGAGGACGAGCAGTACTTC.

The chain couples TRBV6-5 to TRBJ1-1; 10 bases are shared with TRBD1. This CDR3 contains 13 residues. V gave up 7 bases and J gave up 4 bases; unmatched junction bases: 3. Germline assignment: CDR1 MNHEY and CDR2 SVGAGI. As DNA, the CDR3 is TGTGCCAGCATCGGGACAGGGGTCACTGAAGCTTTCTTT. As protein: CASIGTGVTEAFF.